What follows describes a single T cell receptor beta chain. Its antigen is undetermined. Barcoded TCR alpha and TCR beta cDNA libraries with UMIs came from 5'RACE using constant-segment primers. TCRdb used MiXCR to reprocess the 5' RACE reads, holding one entry per CDR3 protein. This repertoire shows more than 300,000 distinct CDR3 sequences, 13% to 15% found once; its top ten account for 21%. The sample is drawn from a study of T-cell memory formation after mild COVID-19. As for the study in general: TCR clusters mostly belonged to single donors. Regarding the study as a whole: Contracting clones from day 15 to 85 had balanced CD4/CD8; later expanders favoured CD4+. There was no confirmation that second-wave clones peaking on day 37 were SARS-CoV-2 specific.

CDR3 length: 14 amino acids. Trimming took 1 base from V and 6 from J, leaving 12 bases between them. The germline V gene encodes CDR1 SGHVS and CDR2 FQNEAQ. This sequence joins TRBV7-8 and TRBJ2-5; D remains ambiguous. The sequence derives from a man aged 18 to 30 who had mild COVID-19 (a few samples of this study predate the infection). Cell type and time point are not known. Sequenced material: PBMCs or a T cell subset sorted from them (not recorded which). The CDR3, as DNA: TGTGCCAGCAGCTTAGTTCCCGATTCCCAGACCCAGTACTTC. Encoded protein: CASSLVPDSQTQYF.